These 18 T cell receptor beta chains originate from one sample sequenced in a study of spatial heterogeneity in lung cancer. Each CDR3 protein gets one entry after TCRdb re-called the 5' RACE reads with MiXCR. This sample has some 8,100 distinct CDR3 sequences, with roughly 5.6% found just once. Time point meaning: sample taken at primary tumor resection. Extraction of whole RNA from tumor, nontumor lung or frozen PBMC preceded unsorted sequencing. The input for sequencing was PBMCs, taken at surgery. All receptors derive from a male donor with early-stage non-small cell lung cancer.

This clonotype was found many times. CDR3 nucleotides: TGCAGCGTTGAAGGGGATTACCGGGACAGCTATGGCTACACCTTC. It codes for CSVEGDYRDSYGYTF. V usage is TRBV29-1 and J usage is TRBJ1-2; 7 positions match TRBD1. J lost 4 bases, V lost 1 base, and 9 bases had no gene match. The CDR3 has 15 amino acids. Germline V CDR1 and CDR2: SQVTM, ANQGSEA.

This clonotype was counted between two and nine times. This chain uses TRBV27 with TRBJ1-2; possibly TRBD1 for D (6 bases). CDR1 and CDR2 from the germline V gene are MNHEY and SMNVEV (reference sequence). With 3 bases removed from V and 4 bases from J, the gap between germline ends came to 15 bases. The CDR3 contains 15 residues. The CDR3 region is CASSLGGAQSYGYTF. The CDR3 nucleotides read TGTGCCAGCAGTTTGGGGGGGGCTCAATCCTATGGCTACACCTTC.

This clonotype has ten or more counts. The chain carries TRBV7-2 and TRBJ2-5; a possible D gene is TRBD2 (6 bases). Trimming took off 5 bases at V and 8 bases at J, with 18 bases between the two ends. The CDR3 extends over 14 amino acids. Germline CDR1 is SGHTA and CDR2 is FQGNSA. CDR3 sequence reads: CASSPVGAGGTQYF. Here the CDR3 DNA reads TGTGCCAGCAGCCCGGTGGGAGCGGGTGGCACCCAGTACTTC.

By sample share, this clonotype is medium-sized. The chain has TRBV6-6 and TRBJ2-1; 9 bases are shared with TRBD2. The CDR3 is made up of 13 amino acids. V shed 8 bases, J shed 10 bases, and the junction held 9 bases outside the gene matches. Germline CDR1 and CDR2: MNHNY and SVGAGI (reference sequence). In DNA form, the CDR3 reads TGTGCCAGCGCGGCGGGGGGGTTAGAGGAGCAGTTCTTC. Protein sequence: CASAAGGLEEQFF.

This clonotype came up many times. The chain recombines TRBV23-1 with TRBJ1-1; D not resolved. TRBV23-1 is recorded as an ORF, its role being uncertain. The CDR3 covers 10 residues. Trimming shortened V by 8 bases and J by 8 bases, and 9 bases separated the two germline ends. The DNA for the CDR3 is TGCGCCAGCCCGCCGTGGGAAGCTTTCTTT. It yields the protein CASPPWEAFF.

This clonotype was recorded many times. The chain links TRBV5-1 to TRBJ2-6; D ambiguous. The germline CDR1 and CDR2 sequences are SGHRS and YFSETQ. The CDR3 is 15 residues long. Trimming left V 0 bases short and J 0 bases short, with 4 bases between. This CDR3 is CASSLGDSGANVLTF. The CDR3 coding sequence is TGCGCCAGCAGCTTGGGGGACTCTGGGGCCAACGTCCTGACTTTC.

This clonotype was detected ten times or more. The rearrangement uses TRBV19 and TRBJ2-7, with D unresolved. Germline V CDR1 and CDR2: LNHDA, SQIVND (reference sequence). CDR3 length equals 13 residues. V was trimmed by 5 bases and J by 6 bases, leaving 14 bases between them. The CDR3 spells CASSVGPPLEQYF. Written as DNA, the CDR3 is TGTGCCAGTAGTGTCGGACCTCCCCTCGAGCAGTACTTC. The variable domain in full, completed from reference TRBV19 and TRBJ2-7, reads DGGITQSPKYLFRKEGQNVTLSCEQNLNHDAMYWYRQDPGQGLRLIYYSQIVNDFQKGDIAEGYSVSREKKESFPLTVTSAQKNPTAFYLCASSVGPPLEQYFGPGTRLTVT.

By share, this clonotype ranks as medium-sized. This sequence joins TRBV11-2 and TRBJ2-1; D is unclear. CDR3 length: 16 residues. CDR1 is SGHAT, CDR2 FQNNGV, per germline. Trimming shortened V by 5 bases and J by 0 bases, and 14 bases separated the two germline ends. CDR3 in amino acids: CASSPAGASSYNEQFF. Written as DNA, the CDR3 is TGTGCCAGCAGCCCCGCCGGTGCTTCCTCCTACAATGAGCAGTTCTTC.

This clonotype was observed at least ten times. This chain connects TRBV18 to TRBJ1-4, with 9 bases that match TRBD1. This CDR3 has 17 amino acids. Germline V CDR1 and CDR2: KGHSH, LQKENI. The ends lost 4 bases at V and 2 bases at J; junction bases unmatched: 8. CDR3 loop: CASSRWTGDDTNEKLFF. The CDR3, as DNA: TGTGCCAGCTCACGATGGACAGGGGATGACACTAATGAAAAACTGTTTTTT.

This clonotype was recorded at least ten times. The rearrangement links TRBV27 to TRBJ2-7, with 7 nucleotides matching TRBD2. After removal of 6 bases from V and 3 bases from J, the junction contained 5 bases not matched to a gene. The germline V gene encodes CDR1 MNHEY and CDR2 SMNVEV (reference sequence). This CDR3 contains 13 residues. The CDR3 sequence: CASRRLANYEQYF. In nucleotides, the CDR3 is TGTGCCAGCAGGAGACTAGCCAACTACGAGCAGTACTTC.

The table lists this clonotype with many counts. CDR3 sequence: CASSLSAGPQETQYF. In nucleotides, the CDR3 is TGTGCCAGCAGCTTAAGCGCGGGACCCCAAGAGACCCAGTACTTC. The chain employs TRBV7-9 and TRBJ2-5; D possibly corresponds to TRBD2 (6 bases). The CDR3 is 15 amino acids. Trimming cost V 2 bases and J 1 base, with 11 bases left between them. Germline V lookup: CDR1 SEHNR, CDR2 FQNEAQ (reference sequence).

This clonotype was seen ten or more times. The V gene is TRBV16, the J gene TRBJ2-3; D unclear. The germline CDR1 and CDR2 sequences are KGHSY and FQNENV. The CDR3 contains 14 residues. V lost 0 bases and J lost 5, with 9 bases in between. The CDR3 DNA is TGTGCCAGCAGCCAATCCACCCTGGGAGATACGCAGTATTTT. Its protein is CASSQSTLGDTQYF.

This clonotype was detected ten times or more. The chain couples TRBV5-1 to TRBJ2-5; either TRBD1 or TRBD2 may fit D (5 bases each). Germline lookup yields CDR1 SGHRS and CDR2 YFSETQ. Trimming removed 5 bases at V and 4 bases at J, with 12 bases between. The CDR3 length is 13 residues. In nucleotides, the CDR3 is TGCGCCAGCAGTACAGGAGGCTTAGAGACCCAGTACTTC. Amino acid sequence: CASSTGGLETQYF.

At least ten counts were recorded for this clonotype. The chain has TRBV29-1 and TRBJ1-1; a weak D match, TRBD1 (5 bases). CDR1 and CDR2 from the germline V gene are SQVTM and ANQGSEA. CDR3 length: 12 residues. The germline V and J ends were trimmed by 4 bases and 2 bases, with 8 bases remaining between them. The CDR3 sequence is CSVGQTNTEAFF. In DNA, the CDR3 is TGCAGCGTTGGACAGACCAACACTGAAGCTTTCTTT.

This clonotype was picked up many times. The J gene is TRBJ2-1, the V gene TRBV6-2 or TRBV6-3; D possibly corresponds to TRBD2 (6 bases). V dropped 11 bases and J dropped 14 bases, with 22 bases sitting between them. Per the germline V gene, CDR1 is MNHEY and CDR2 is SVGEGT. CDR3 length equals 12 residues. The CDR3 is CACSSWRGAEFF. The CDR3 coding sequence is TGTGCCTGCTCTAGTTGGAGGGGTGCAGAGTTCTTC.

This clonotype showed up many times. The chain recombines TRBV29-1 with TRBJ2-7, with TRBD1 identical over 7 bases. Germline CDR1 SQVTM, CDR2 ANQGSEA. V lost 4 bases, J lost 5 bases, and 5 bases stayed unmatched. This CDR3 is built from 12 residues. CDR3 region: CSVAQGGDEQYF. DNA of the CDR3: TGCAGCGTTGCGCAAGGGGGCGACGAGCAGTACTTC.

At least ten counts were recorded for this clonotype. The chain recombines TRBV7-7 with TRBJ2-2; TRBD2 matches 9 bases. The V gene end was trimmed by 6 bases and the J gene end by 0 bases; junction bases not matched to a gene: 5. The germline V gene has CDR1 SSHAT and CDR2 FNYEAQ (reference sequence). The CDR3 contains 16 residues. The CDR3 region has the DNA TGTGCCAGCAGTCGGACTAGCGCCTCGAACACCGGGGAGCTGTTTTTT. Encoded protein: CASSRTSASNTGELFF.

The genes are TRBV7-2 and TRBJ2-7, with 8 bases lining up with TRBD2. The ends lost 3 bases at V and 0 bases at J; junction bases unmatched: 1. CDR3 size: 14 residues. Germline V lookup: CDR1 SGHTA, CDR2 FQGNSA. The CDR3 region has the DNA TGTGCCAGCAGCTTTGCGGGAGGCTCCTACGAGCAGTACTTC. It yields the protein CASSFAGGSYEQYF. Variable domain in full (rest from reference TRBV7-2 and TRBJ2-7): GAGVSQSPSNKVTEKGKDVELRCDPISGHTALYWYRQSLGQGLEFLIYFQGNSAPDKSGLPSDRFSAERTGGSVSTLTIQRTQQEDSAVYLCASSFAGGSYEQYFGPGTRLTVT.